These 29 T cell receptor beta chains originate from one sample sequenced in a study of blood T cell repertoires in COVID-19. Only in-frame clones appear in the TCRdb table, and some are missing; sequencing was by immunoSEQ multiplex PCR. The table lists 25,000 to 35,000 clones, roughly nine tenths of them singletons. The specimen sequenced was peripheral blood. These TCRs come from a human donor with active COVID-19. The donor label of this sample is uncertain.

V and J are TRBV7-2 and TRBJ2-7; 7 nucleotides agree with TRBD1. The germline V gene has CDR1 SGHTA and CDR2 FQGNSA. The CDR3 spans 15 residues. The ends lost 1 base at V and 2 bases at J; junction bases unmatched: 5. CDR3 sequence (DNA): TGTGCCAGCAGCTTAGACTGGACAGGACCCTACGAGCAGTACTTC. This encodes CASSLDWTGPYEQYF.

The chain is built from TRBV4-3 and TRBJ1-4; maybe TRBD1 (6 bases). V gave up 3 bases and J gave up 7 bases, with 9 bases separating them. The CDR3 loop spans 13 amino acids. Per germline, CDR1 LGHNA and CDR2 YSLEER. The CDR3 nucleotides read TGCGCCAGCAGCCAGGGGGCTGGTGAAAAACTGTTTTTT. This translates into CASSQGAGEKLFF.

J is TRBJ1-1 and V is TRBV6-5; 7 bases are a match to TRBD1. CDR1 and CDR2 (germline): MNHEY, SVGAGI. The CDR3 has 16 residues. V trimming: 0 bases; J trimming: 3 bases; junction bases outside the gene matches: 7. CDR3 bases: TGTGCCAGCAGTTACTCGTGGAGGGGGCTCGACACTGAAGCTTTCTTT. This translates into CASSYSWRGLDTEAFF.

The chain couples TRBV30 to TRBJ2-7, with a possible D match to TRBD1 (6 bases). V lost 4 bases, J lost 4 bases, and 20 bases lay in between. The germline gives CDR1 GTSNPN, CDR2 SVGIG (reference sequence). The CDR3 is 15 residues long. This CDR3 reads CAWIGKSLRGYEQYF. DNA for the CDR3: TGTGCCTGGATAGGGAAGAGTCTCAGGGGTTACGAGCAGTACTTC. The full variable domain, rest sourced from reference TRBV30 and TRBJ2-7, is SQTIHQWPATLVQPVGSPLSLECTVEGTSNPNLYWYRQAAGRGLQLLFYSVGIGQISSEVPQNLSASRPQDRQFILSSKKLLLSDSGFYLCAWIGKSLRGYEQYFGPGTRLTVT.

This clone was detected only once. V gene TRBV7-8 combines with J gene TRBJ1-1; 10 bases line up with TRBD1. Trimming cost V 5 bases and J 10 bases; bases outside gene matches: 4. CDR1 and CDR2 from the germline V gene are SGHVS and FQNEAQ. The CDR3 has 12 amino acids. As DNA, the CDR3 is TGTGCCAGCAGCCCGGACAGGGGGTCAGCTTTCTTT. This gives the protein CASSPDRGSAFF.

The V call is TRBV4-1, the J call TRBJ2-1, with no clear D. Germline lookup yields CDR1 MGHRA and CDR2 YSYEKL. The ends were cut back, 3 bases at V and 6 bases at J, with 9 bases in the middle. The CDR3 totals 13 residues. The DNA of the CDR3 is TGCGCCAGCAGCCAGGCACAGAGCAATGAGCAGTTCTTC. As protein: CASSQAQSNEQFF.

The chain joins TRBV5-1 to TRBJ2-2; TRBD1 aligns across 10 bases. The length of the CDR3 is 16 residues. V lost 4 bases, J lost 3 bases, and 6 bases stayed unmatched. Germline V CDR1 and CDR2: SGHRS, YFSETQ. CDR3 sequence (DNA): TGCGCCAGCAGCCTCCGGGACAGGGGATACACCGGGGAGCTGTTTTTT. Translating gives CASSLRDRGYTGELFF.

This clone was seen more than once but under ten times. The chain is built from TRBV5-6 and TRBJ2-7, with D maybe TRBD1 (6 bases). Trimming stripped 2 bases from V and 5 bases from J, with 17 bases between. Germline CDR1 SGHDT, CDR2 YYEEEE. The CDR3 has 15 residues. The CDR3 nucleotides read TGTGCCAGCAGCTTCTCCGGGACAACATTCCACGAGCAGTACTTC. Translation: CASSFSGTTFHEQYF.

This chain connects TRBV7-9 to TRBJ1-6; D unclear. Germline V lookup: CDR1 SEHNR, CDR2 FQNEAQ (reference sequence). Trimming shortened V by 3 bases and J by 7 bases, and 10 bases separated the two germline ends. This CDR3 contains 14 residues. The CDR3 DNA follows: TGTGCCAGCAGCTTGGAGGGCAGGAATTCACCCCTCCACTTT. As protein: CASSLEGRNSPLHF.

The V and J genes are TRBV6-2 or TRBV6-3 and TRBJ2-7; 7 bases are shared with TRBD2. The ends lost 6 bases at V and 3 bases at J; junction bases unmatched: 14. This CDR3 contains 16 residues. The germline gives CDR1 MNHEY, CDR2 SVGEGT. Written as DNA, the CDR3 is TGTGCCAGCAGCCTCCCCCGAGCGGGACCTCTCTACGAGCAGTACTTC. As protein: CASSLPRAGPLYEQYF.

The chain links TRBV11-3 to TRBJ1-4; 8 bases agree with TRBD1. Trimming at V came to 2 bases and at J to 7 bases, leaving 12 bases not matched to a gene. The CDR3 runs to 17 residues. Germline CDR1 and CDR2: SGHNT and YENEEA. In nucleotides, the CDR3 is TGTGCCAGCAGCTTAACCCCGACAGGGGAAGAGGGTGAAAAACTGTTTTTT. Residues: CASSLTPTGEEGEKLFF.

The V gene is TRBV5-6, the J gene TRBJ1-2; 7 nucleotides line up with TRBD1. CDR3 length equals 14 residues. Germline CDR1 SGHDT, CDR2 YYEEEE. After removal of 7 bases from V and 6 bases from J, the junction contained 12 bases not matched to a gene. In DNA, the CDR3 is TGTGCCAGCGTCAACAGGGGCATTCAACATGGCTACACCTTC. Protein: CASVNRGIQHGYTF. Using reference TRBV5-6 and TRBJ1-2 for the parts outside the CDR3, the full variable domain is DAGVTQSPTHLIKTRGQQVTLRCSPKSGHDTVSWYQQALGQGPQFIFQYYEEEERQRGNFPDRFSGHQFPNYSSELNVNALLLGDSALYLCASVNRGIQHGYTFGSGTRLTVV.

The chain combines TRBV7-3 with TRBJ1-1; D gene uncertain. The germline V and J ends were trimmed by 5 bases and 1 base, with 8 bases remaining between them. This CDR3 has 13 amino acids. The germline V gene encodes CDR1 SGHTA and CDR2 FQGTGA. CDR3 in DNA: TGTGCCAGCAGCCCTACCGCGAACACTGAAGCTTTCTTT. Translated: CASSPTANTEAFF.

Points on this clone: The germline gene is not matched at one end of the junction; a read error may be the cause. The chain uses TRBV7-7 and TRBJ2-3; the match to TRBD1 covers 8 bases. The length of the CDR3 is 14 residues. CDR1 is SSHAT, CDR2 FNYEAQ, per germline (reference sequence). The CDR3 bases are TGTGCTAGCAGCTCGGGACAGGGCACAGATACGCAGTATTTT. Residues: CASSSGQGTDTQYF.

The chain carries TRBV9 and TRBJ2-5; 8 bases agree with TRBD2. There are 15 residues in the CDR3. Germline CDR1 reads SGDLS; CDR2 reads YYNGEE. The trim removed 4 bases at V and 3 bases at J, leaving 8 bases unmatched. CDR3 amino acids: CASSPRLARKETQYF. The CDR3 nucleotides are TGTGCCAGCAGCCCTCGACTAGCGAGGAAAGAGACCCAGTACTTC.

V gene TRBV3-1 (or the pseudogene TRBV3-2) combines with J gene TRBJ2-7, with D perhaps TRBD2 (6 bases). This CDR3 is 12 amino acids long. V was trimmed by 4 bases and J by 5 bases, leaving 9 bases between them. CDR1 is LGHDT, CDR2 YNNKEL, per germline (reference sequence). The CDR3 is CASSRLGNEQYF. CDR3 sequence (DNA): TGTGCCAGCAGCCGACTAGGAAACGAGCAGTACTTC.

The CDR3 nucleotides are TGTGCCAGCAGCTTAGTGCGGGGCGGGGTCGACGAGCAGTACTTC. It translates to CASSLVRGGVDEQYF. The rearrangement joins TRBV7-2 to TRBJ2-7; D perhaps matches TRBD2 (6 bases). This CDR3 spans 15 amino acids. The V gene's germline CDR1 is SGHTA and CDR2 FQGNSA. Trimming left V 1 base short and J 5 bases short, with 15 bases between. The full variable domain, completed using reference TRBV7-2 and TRBJ2-7, is GAGVSQSPSNKVTEKGKDVELRCDPISGHTALYWYRQSLGQGLEFLIYFQGNSAPDKSGLPSDRFSAERTGGSVSTLTIQRTQQEDSAVYLCASSLVRGGVDEQYFGPGTRLTVT.

The rearrangement links TRBV5-8 to TRBJ2-6; unclear D gene. The V gene lost 0 bases and the J gene lost 0 bases, with 10 bases spanning the gap. Per germline, CDR1 SGHTS and CDR2 YDEGEE. This CDR3 is built from 17 residues. The CDR3 here is CASSLVQRFSGANVLTF. The CDR3 DNA reads TGTGCCAGCAGCTTGGTCCAGAGGTTCTCTGGGGCCAACGTCCTGACTTTC.

The chain is built from TRBV5-1 and TRBJ1-1; 8 bases match TRBD1. Germline lookup yields CDR1 SGHRS and CDR2 YFSETQ. Trimming removed 6 bases from V and 0 bases from J; junction bases left unmatched: 4. The CDR3 runs to 14 residues. CDR3 residues: CASTRTGLNTEAFF. CDR3 DNA sequence: TGCGCCAGCACCAGGACAGGGTTGAACACTGAAGCTTTCTTT. Using reference TRBV5-1 and TRBJ1-1 for the parts outside the CDR3, the full variable domain is KAGVTQTPRYLIKTRGQQVTLSCSPISGHRSVSWYQQTPGQGLQFLFEYFSETQRNKGNFPGRFSGRQFSNSRSEMNVSTLELGDSALYLCASTRTGLNTEAFFGQGTRLTVV.

V usage is TRBV6-1 and J usage is TRBJ2-7; no reliable D call. The ends were cut back, 1 base at V and 6 bases at J, with 10 bases in the middle. The V gene's germline CDR1 is MNHNS and CDR2 SASEGT. This CDR3 has 13 amino acids. The CDR3, as DNA: TGTGCCAGCAGTGAAGATTCCTCGCGCGAGCAGTACTTC. Amino acids: CASSEDSSREQYF.

The chain carries TRBV19 and TRBJ1-1, with a possible D match to TRBD1 (5 bases). Germline V gene sequence: CDR1 LNHDA, CDR2 SQIVND (reference sequence). CDR3 length equals 14 residues. The ends were cut back, 2 bases at V and 6 bases at J, with 13 bases in the middle. CDR3 sequence: CASSIRGREAEAFF. CDR3 nucleotides: TGTGCCAGTAGTATACGGGGCAGGGAGGCTGAAGCTTTCTTT.

The chain recombines TRBV30 with TRBJ2-7, with no clear D. V was shortened by 2 bases and J by 4 bases, with 12 bases between the two germline ends. This CDR3 spans 13 amino acids. Per the germline V gene, CDR1 is GTSNPN and CDR2 is SVGIG (reference sequence). CDR3 region: CAWSLQLAYEQYF. The CDR3 DNA is TGTGCCTGGAGTCTTCAGTTAGCATACGAGCAGTACTTC.

In nucleotides, the CDR3 is TGTGCCAGCAGTGAAGCCGAGTACAATGAGCAGTTCTTC. Protein sequence: CASSEAEYNEQFF. The rearrangement uses TRBV25-1 and TRBJ2-1; D gene uncertain. This CDR3 is 13 amino acids long. Germline V CDR1 and CDR2: MGHDK, SYGVNS. V was clipped by 2 bases and J by 4 bases, with 6 bases between them.

J is TRBJ2-7 and V is TRBV13; 12 bases fit TRBD1. Per germline, CDR1 PRHDT and CDR2 FYEKMQ (reference sequence). After removal of 5 bases from V and 6 bases from J, the junction contained 5 bases not matched to a gene. This CDR3 spans 14 amino acids. The CDR3 nucleotides are TGTGCCAGCAGCACGGGACAGGGGGCGGGCGAGCAGTACTTC. Protein product: CASSTGQGAGEQYF.

V and J are TRBV5-6 and TRBJ2-1; 11 nucleotides line up with TRBD2. CDR1 is SGHDT and CDR2 is YYEEEE in the germline V gene. The CDR3 is made up of 18 amino acids. The V segment lost 2 bases and the J segment 8 bases; nucleotides outside the gene matches: 15. The CDR3: CASSFPRTSGSSIDEQFF. The CDR3 DNA reads as TGTGCCAGCAGCTTTCCCCGGACTAGCGGGTCTTCTATCGATGAGCAGTTCTTC.

The chain couples TRBV6-5 to TRBJ2-4; 10 nucleotides match TRBD1. Germline V gives CDR1 MNHEY, CDR2 SVGAGI. The V gene end was trimmed by 6 bases and the J gene end by 9 bases; junction bases not matched to a gene: 8. This CDR3 has 14 residues. The CDR3 DNA reads TGTGCCAGCAGAGAGACAGGGGGCAATCCCATTCAGTACTTC. Its protein product is CASRETGGNPIQYF.

The rearrangement uses TRBV7-2 and TRBJ1-2; 9 nucleotides match TRBD1. The germline V gene encodes CDR1 SGHTA and CDR2 FQGNSA. This CDR3 is 15 amino acids long. The ends lost 2 bases at V and 7 bases at J; junction bases unmatched: 8. This CDR3 reads CASSLPGQGPSGYTF. The CDR3 DNA follows: TGTGCCAGCAGCTTACCCGGACAGGGGCCGTCTGGCTACACCTTC.

The rearrangement uses TRBV6-1 and TRBJ2-1; D is uncertain. Trimming took off 0 bases at V and 5 bases at J, with 8 bases between the two ends. Germline loops: CDR1 MNHNS, CDR2 SASEGT. This CDR3 region has 14 residues. In DNA form, the CDR3 reads TGTGCCAGCAGTGAAGCGCGCGGTAACAATGAGCAGTTCTTC. Encoded protein: CASSEARGNNEQFF.

The chain employs TRBV19 and TRBJ2-2; the D is unclear. The CDR3 runs to 15 residues. Trimming removed 1 base from V and 0 bases from J, with 6 bases in between. Germline assignment: CDR1 LNHDA and CDR2 SQIVND (reference sequence). CDR3 bases: TGTGCCAGTAGTATAGGGCAAGCGAACACCGGGGAGCTGTTTTTT. Its protein is CASSIGQANTGELFF. Together with reference TRBV19 and TRBJ2-2, the CDR3 gives the full variable domain: DGGITQSPKYLFRKEGQNVTLSCEQNLNHDAMYWYRQDPGQGLRLIYYSQIVNDFQKGDIAEGYSVSREKKESFPLTVTSAQKNPTAFYLCASSIGQANTGELFFGEGSRLTVL.